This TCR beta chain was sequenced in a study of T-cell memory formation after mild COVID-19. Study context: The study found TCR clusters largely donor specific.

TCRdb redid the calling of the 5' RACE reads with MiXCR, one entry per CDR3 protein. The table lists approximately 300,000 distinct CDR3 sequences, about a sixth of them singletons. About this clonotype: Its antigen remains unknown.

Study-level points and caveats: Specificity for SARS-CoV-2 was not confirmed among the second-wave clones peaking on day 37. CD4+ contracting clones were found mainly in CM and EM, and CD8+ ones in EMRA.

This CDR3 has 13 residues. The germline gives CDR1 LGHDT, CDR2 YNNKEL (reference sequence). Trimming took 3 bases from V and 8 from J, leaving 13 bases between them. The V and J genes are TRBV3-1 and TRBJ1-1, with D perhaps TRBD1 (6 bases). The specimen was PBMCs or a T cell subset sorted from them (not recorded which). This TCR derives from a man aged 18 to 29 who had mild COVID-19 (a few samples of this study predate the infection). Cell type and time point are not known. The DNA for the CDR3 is TGTGCCAGCAGCCAGACTGGGGGACAAGAAGCTTTCTTT. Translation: CASSQTGGQEAFF.